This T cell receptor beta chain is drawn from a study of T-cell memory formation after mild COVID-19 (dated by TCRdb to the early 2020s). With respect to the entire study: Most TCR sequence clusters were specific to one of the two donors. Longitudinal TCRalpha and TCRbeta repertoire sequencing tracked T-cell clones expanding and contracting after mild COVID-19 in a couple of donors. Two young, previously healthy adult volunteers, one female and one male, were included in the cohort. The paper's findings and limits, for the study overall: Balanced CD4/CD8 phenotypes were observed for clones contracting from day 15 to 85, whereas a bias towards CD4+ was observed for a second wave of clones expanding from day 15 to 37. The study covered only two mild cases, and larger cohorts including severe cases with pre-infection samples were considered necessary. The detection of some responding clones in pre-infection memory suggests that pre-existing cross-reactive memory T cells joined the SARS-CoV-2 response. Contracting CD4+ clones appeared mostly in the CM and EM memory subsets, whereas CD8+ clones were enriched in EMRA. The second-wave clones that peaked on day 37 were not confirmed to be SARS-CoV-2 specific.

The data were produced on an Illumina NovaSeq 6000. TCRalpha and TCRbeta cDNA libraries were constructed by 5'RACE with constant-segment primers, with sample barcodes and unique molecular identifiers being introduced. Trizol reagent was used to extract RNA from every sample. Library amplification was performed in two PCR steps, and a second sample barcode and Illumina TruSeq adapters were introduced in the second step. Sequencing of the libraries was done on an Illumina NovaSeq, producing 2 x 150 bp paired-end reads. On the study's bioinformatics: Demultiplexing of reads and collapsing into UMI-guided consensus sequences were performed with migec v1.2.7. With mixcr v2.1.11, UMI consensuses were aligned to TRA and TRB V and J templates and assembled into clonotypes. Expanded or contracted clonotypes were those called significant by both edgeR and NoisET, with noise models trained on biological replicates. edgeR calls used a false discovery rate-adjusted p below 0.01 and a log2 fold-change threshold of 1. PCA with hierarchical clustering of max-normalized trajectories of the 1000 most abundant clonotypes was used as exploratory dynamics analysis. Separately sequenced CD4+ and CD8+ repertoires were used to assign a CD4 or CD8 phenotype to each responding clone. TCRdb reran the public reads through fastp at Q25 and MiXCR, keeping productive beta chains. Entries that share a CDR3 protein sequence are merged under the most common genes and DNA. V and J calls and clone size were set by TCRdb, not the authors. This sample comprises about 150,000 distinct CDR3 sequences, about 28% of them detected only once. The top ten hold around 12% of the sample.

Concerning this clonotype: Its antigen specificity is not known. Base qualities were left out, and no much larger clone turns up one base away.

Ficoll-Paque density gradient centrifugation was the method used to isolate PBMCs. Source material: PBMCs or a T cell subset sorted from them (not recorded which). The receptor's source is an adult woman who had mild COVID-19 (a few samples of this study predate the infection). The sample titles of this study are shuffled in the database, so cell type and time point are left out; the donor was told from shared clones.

CDR3 loop: CASSPQGVHGYTF. The DNA sequence is given as TGTGCCAGCTCACCACAGGGTGTTCATGGCTACACCTTC. The chain is encoded by TRBV18 joined to TRBJ1-2, with no confident D gene call. V was cut back by 1 base and J by 6 bases, leaving a gap of 9 bases between them. CDR3 length: 13 amino acids, cysteine to phenylalanine. CDR3 DNA only is kept here, 39 bases in frame from base 1. The germline V gene specifies KGHSH as CDR1 and LQKENI as CDR2.